This T cell receptor (beta chain) was recorded in a study of T cells after yellow fever vaccination. In the study overall: Those fractions that held only low numbers of cells were prepared using the SMART-Seq v4 Ultra Low Input RNA kit.

A remark on this clonotype: Its antigen is unknown.

A single record per CDR3 protein comes from TCRdb applying MiXCR to the 5' RACE reads. The data contain about 630,000 distinct CDR3 sequences, 9% to 15% of them singletons. Findings of the study overall: After the booster, roughly 96% of CD4 and approximately 90% of CD8 primary-response clones were re-detected. Overlap between CD4 and CD8 compartments was detected for a small share of clonotypes.

This TCR derives from a man aged 30 to 45 who received the YFV17D yellow fever vaccine. The sequenced sample was PBMCs, obtained on the day of the yellow fever booster vaccination.

CDR3 sequence reads: CASRSSSNQPQHF. CDR3 bases: TGTGCCAGCAGGAGCAGTAGCAATCAGCCCCAGCATTTT. This chain connects TRBV6-1 to TRBJ1-5; D gene unclear. Trimming shortened V by 6 bases and J by 0 bases, and 6 bases separated the two germline ends. Germline loops: CDR1 MNHNS, CDR2 SASEGT. This CDR3 contains 13 residues.